These 10 T cell receptor beta chains originate from one sample sequenced in a study of T cell repertoires in cytomegalovirus infection. One entry per CDR3 protein, called by TCRdb with MiXCR from the reads. The sample yields about 240,000 distinct CDR3 sequences, roughly 12% seen once. Sequencing was performed on PBMCs. The receptors stem from a human donor in good health (CMV status not recorded). Some clones in this sample may be carry-over from other donors' samples.

This clonotype was picked up many times. The chain recombines TRBV7-2 with TRBJ1-1; D is unclear. Germline lookup yields CDR1 SGHTA and CDR2 FQGNSA. V lost 5 bases and J lost 1, with 11 bases in between. This CDR3 is 14 amino acids long. This CDR3 is CASSDFLGNTEAFF. Here the CDR3 DNA reads TGTGCCAGCAGCGACTTCCTGGGGAACACTGAAGCTTTCTTT.

This clonotype was recorded a few times. The J gene is TRBJ1-4, the V gene TRBV10-3; D perhaps matches TRBD1 (5 bases). Trimming left V 3 bases short and J 0 bases short, with 14 bases between. This CDR3 has 17 amino acids. Per the germline V gene, CDR1 is ENHRY and CDR2 is SYGVKD. CDR3 protein: CAISESRPGATNEKLFF. DNA of the CDR3: TGTGCCATCAGTGAAAGTAGGCCGGGGGCAACTAATGAAAAACTGTTTTTT.

This clonotype was seen a few times. The chain joins TRBV10-3 to TRBJ2-2; D possibly corresponds to TRBD1 (5 bases). The CDR3 covers 14 residues. CDR1 is ENHRY, CDR2 SYGVKD, per germline. The ends were cut back, 0 bases at V and 4 bases at J, with 6 bases in the middle. CDR3 residues: CAISESDITGELFF. The CDR3 nucleotides are TGTGCCATCAGTGAGTCGGACATCACCGGGGAGCTGTTTTTT.

This clonotype was seen ten or more times. The V call is TRBV7-3, the J call TRBJ2-7; 11 bases are a match to TRBD2. This CDR3 has 15 residues. V lost 5 bases and J lost 7; bases outside the gene matches: 10. CDR1 SGHTA and CDR2 FQGTGA come from the germline V gene. CDR3 in DNA: TGTGCCAGCAGCCCAATAGCGGGGGGGACTTCAGAGCAGTACTTC. Translating it yields CASSPIAGGTSEQYF.

This clonotype has a count of ten or more. The gene calls are TRBV6-2 or TRBV6-3 and TRBJ2-1; tentatively, D is TRBD1 or TRBD2 (6 bases each). V lost 6 bases and J lost 9, with 12 bases in between. Germline loops: CDR1 MNHEY, CDR2 SVGEGT. This CDR3 spans 12 amino acids. The CDR3 DNA reads as TGTGCCAGCAGCGACGGGGGCCGTGAGCAGTTCTTC. Translating it yields CASSDGGREQFF.

This clonotype has ten or more counts. This chain links TRBV7-2 with TRBJ2-1, with D tentatively TRBD2 (6 bases). The CDR3 is made up of 15 amino acids. The germline V and J ends were trimmed by 5 bases and 8 bases, with 19 bases remaining between them. The germline V gene encodes CDR1 SGHTA and CDR2 FQGNSA. CDR3 nucleotide sequence: TGTGCCAGCAGCCCCCGAACGTCTAGCGCACATGAGCAGTTCTTC. Its protein product is CASSPRTSSAHEQFF. The full variable domain, its missing parts supplied by reference TRBV7-2 and TRBJ2-1, is GAGVSQSPSNKVTEKGKDVELRCDPISGHTALYWYRQSLGQGLEFLIYFQGNSAPDKSGLPSDRFSAERTGGSVSTLTIQRTQQEDSAVYLCASSPRTSSAHEQFFGPGTRLTVL.

This clonotype has only a few counts. V is TRBV20-1 and J is TRBJ2-3; D is possibly TRBD1 (5 bases). V lost 0 bases and J lost 1, with 14 bases in between. This CDR3 is built from 16 residues. CDR1 and CDR2 (germline): DFQATT, SNEGSKA (reference sequence). This chain's CDR3 is CSARDRWSRGTDTQYF. Here the CDR3 DNA reads TGCAGTGCTAGAGATAGGTGGTCCAGGGGCACAGATACGCAGTATTTT.

This clonotype was found a few times. The chain joins TRBV29-1 to TRBJ2-2, with a tentative D call TRBD1 (6 bases). The V gene lost 4 bases and the J gene lost 2 bases, with 11 bases spanning the gap. Germline lookup yields CDR1 SQVTM and CDR2 ANQGSEA. CDR3 length equals 14 residues. In DNA form, the CDR3 reads TGCAGCGTTGCCAGGGGAGCTAACACCGGGGAGCTGTTTTTT. This translates into CSVARGANTGELFF.

This clonotype was seen more than once but under ten times. The genes are TRBV28 and TRBJ2-3; D unclear. Trimming stripped 6 bases from V and 2 bases from J, with 12 bases between. Germline V gene sequence: CDR1 MDHEN, CDR2 SYDVKM. This CDR3 is built from 14 residues. The CDR3 loop reads CASRPTTPTDTQYF. For the CDR3, the DNA is TGTGCCAGCAGACCCACTACCCCCACAGATACGCAGTATTTT.

This clonotype was detected many times. V usage is TRBV4-2 and J usage is TRBJ2-1, with 8 bases matching TRBD2. CDR3 size: 17 residues. Germline V gene sequence: CDR1 LGHNA, CDR2 YNFKEQ. V trimming: 4 bases; J trimming: 0 bases; junction bases outside the gene matches: 8. The CDR3 region is CASSLFRGGSSYNEQFF. The CDR3, as DNA: TGTGCCAGCAGCCTGTTTCGCGGGGGGAGCTCCTACAATGAGCAGTTCTTC.